This TCR beta chain was sequenced for a study of blood T cell repertoires in COVID-19. For the study at large: Collection of acute and convalescent COVID-19 samples took place in the United States, Italy and Spain. The cDNA or gDNA used as material had been derived from T cells, B-cell-depleted T cells, or PBMCs.

Trimming pared 6 bases from V and 3 bases from J, leaving 9 bases between. The length of the CDR3 is 13 residues. CDR1 and CDR2 from the germline V gene are MNHEY and SVGAGI. How the authors handled the data: Scientists estimated how many nucleated cells there were by amplifying reference gene primers. Sequencing used immunoSEQ multiplex PCR; TCRdb keeps in-frame clones, though not all of them. That table supplies the V and J calls and clone size; D and trimming were determined from the DNA. The sample shows around 90,000 clones, roughly 90% of them seen only once. Sequencing input: peripheral blood. The origin of this receptor is a male donor with acute or convalescent COVID-19. This sequence joins TRBV6-5 and TRBJ1-5; D is unclear. CDR3 amino acids: CASRPGINQPQHF. Written as DNA, the CDR3 is TGTGCCAGCAGACCGGGGATCAATCAGCCCCAGCATTTT.